The 30 T cell receptor beta chains given below trace back to one sample, sequenced in a study of T cell responses to AZD1222 COVID-19 vaccine. Assay: immunoSEQ multiplex PCR; the TCRdb copy retains only in-frame clones and omits some. The data show about 150,000 clones, about nine tenths seen once. This material consisted of peripheral blood, taken on day 0 of AZD1222 vaccination. These receptors were taken from an adult in good health.

The chain uses TRBV4-1 and TRBJ2-7, with D possibly being TRBD1 or TRBD2 (5 bases each). From germline, CDR1 is MGHRA and CDR2 YSYEKL. V was shortened by 4 bases and J by 5 bases, with 12 bases between the two germline ends. This CDR3 is 13 amino acids long. CDR3 protein: CASSPATGHEQYF. CDR3 nucleotide sequence: TGCGCCAGCAGCCCAGCGACGGGGCACGAGCAGTACTTC.

The V call is TRBV11-1, the J call TRBJ1-3; D is perhaps TRBD1 (6 bases). Trimming left V 5 bases short and J 4 bases short, with 15 bases between. CDR1 and CDR2 from the germline V gene are SGHAT and FQDESV (reference sequence). The CDR3 is 15 residues long. The CDR3 DNA reads as TGTGCCAGCAGCGACCGGACAGCTGGGGGAAACACCATATATTTT. Its translation is CASSDRTAGGNTIYF.

This clone was observed a single time. The chain links TRBV11-2 to TRBJ2-1; TRBD2 aligns across 16 bases. The length of the CDR3 is 19 residues. Looked up from germline, CDR1 is SGHAT and CDR2 is FQNNGV. The junction had 8 bases not matched to a gene; V was cut back by 5 bases and J by 1 base. CDR3: CASSRSGLAGGTSYNEQFF. For the CDR3, the DNA is TGTGCCAGCAGCCGGTCGGGACTAGCGGGAGGGACGTCCTACAATGAGCAGTTCTTC.

The chain combines TRBV10-3 with TRBJ1-3; tentative D call: TRBD1 (6 bases). Germline V lookup: CDR1 ENHRY, CDR2 SYGVKD. V dropped 7 bases and J dropped 0 bases, with 16 bases sitting between them. The CDR3 covers 16 residues. The CDR3 protein is CAITGQHATSGNTIYF. The CDR3 DNA reads TGTGCCATCACCGGACAGCACGCTACCTCTGGAAACACCATATATTTT.

The chain joins TRBV9 to TRBJ2-1, with D uncertain. Germline lookup yields CDR1 SGDLS and CDR2 YYNGEE. V lost 2 bases to trimming and J lost 5 bases, with 11 bases between them. This CDR3 region has 14 residues. This chain's CDR3 is CASSVRSVNNEQFF. Here the CDR3 DNA reads TGTGCCAGCAGCGTTCGATCCGTTAACAATGAGCAGTTCTTC.

The rearrangement joins TRBV5-6 to TRBJ2-2, with 10 bases identical to TRBD2. The CDR3 loop spans 16 amino acids. V shed 0 bases, J shed 7 bases, and the junction held 6 bases outside the gene matches. Per the germline V gene, CDR1 is SGHDT and CDR2 is YYEEEE. The CDR3 nucleotides read TGTGCCAGCAGCTTGGTTCTAGCGGGAGATGGCGGGGAGCTGTTTTTT. Amino acids: CASSLVLAGDGGELFF.

The chain employs TRBV6-6 and TRBJ1-5, with no clear D. The ends were cut back, 1 base at V and 1 base at J, with 8 bases in the middle. CDR1 is MNHNY and CDR2 is SVGAGI in the germline V gene (reference sequence). CDR3 size: 15 residues. In DNA, the CDR3 is TGTGCCAGCAGTTACTACCGAGACAGCAATCAGCCCCAGCATTTT. Protein: CASSYYRDSNQPQHF.

This chain uses TRBV27 with TRBJ2-3; 9 positions agree with TRBD2. With 5 bases clipped from V and 2 bases from J, the junction kept 5 bases outside the gene matches. CDR1 and CDR2 from the germline V gene are MNHEY and SMNVEV (reference sequence). CDR3 size: 15 residues. The CDR3 region has the DNA TGTGCCAGCAGTCCGGCTAGCGGGGACACAGATACGCAGTATTTT. Amino acid sequence: CASSPASGDTDTQYF.

The V gene is TRBV29-1, the J gene TRBJ1-2; 9 bases match TRBD1. V shed 4 bases and J 4 bases; nucleotides not matched to a gene: 4. Germline CDR1 is SQVTM and CDR2 is ANQGSEA. This CDR3 is 13 amino acids long. CDR3: CSVGTGDSYGYTF. The CDR3 coding sequence is TGCAGCGTTGGGACAGGGGATAGCTATGGCTACACCTTC.

The CDR3, as DNA: TGTGCTAGTGGCTGGGGCGGGACTAGCGGGGGGCGAGGGCCTTACAATGAGCAGTTCTTC. Its translation is CASGWGGTSGGRGPYNEQFF. The chain is built from TRBV12-5 and TRBJ2-1, with 15 positions matching TRBD2. CDR1 and CDR2 from the germline V gene are LGHNT and FRNRAP. The ends lost 6 bases at V and 4 bases at J; junction bases unmatched: 16. The CDR3 is made up of 20 amino acids.

The rearrangement links TRBV3-1 (or the pseudogene TRBV3-2) to TRBJ1-2; no clear D gene. The germline V and J ends were trimmed by 7 bases and 2 bases, with 5 bases remaining between them. CDR1 is LGHDT and CDR2 is YNNKEL in the germline V gene (reference sequence). The CDR3 has 11 residues. The CDR3 protein is CASKTNYGYTF. The CDR3 DNA sequence: TGTGCCAGCAAGACAAACTATGGCTACACCTTC.

This clone has more than one count but fewer than ten. The rearrangement uses TRBV9 and TRBJ1-2; 11 nucleotides align to TRBD1. The length of the CDR3 is 22 residues. Germline CDR1 SGDLS, CDR2 YYNGEE. J was trimmed by 0 bases and V by 2 bases; bases with no gene match: 21. CDR3: CASSVPKVPKADRGQSNYGYTF. CDR3 nucleotide sequence: TGTGCCAGCAGCGTTCCCAAAGTTCCTAAAGCGGACAGGGGGCAATCTAACTATGGCTACACCTTC.

V is TRBV7-2 and J is TRBJ2-1; a possible D gene is TRBD2 (5 bases). CDR1 and CDR2 (germline): SGHTA, FQGNSA. The V end was cut by 5 bases, the J end by 7 bases, with 9 bases between. The CDR3 totals 12 residues. CDR3 region: CASSLTTNEQFF. CDR3 coding DNA: TGTGCCAGCAGCCTGACTACAAATGAGCAGTTCTTC.

This clone was detected a few times. V is TRBV19 and J is TRBJ1-6, with D tentatively TRBD1 (6 bases). Trimming removed 5 bases from V and 7 bases from J, with 15 bases in between. This CDR3 comprises 15 residues. Germline V lookup: CDR1 LNHDA, CDR2 SQIVND (reference sequence). CDR3 sequence: CASSPPGGENSPLHF. The CDR3, as DNA: TGTGCCAGTAGTCCTCCCGGGGGCGAGAATTCACCCCTCCACTTT.

The V call is TRBV30, the J call TRBJ1-2, with TRBD1 as a possible D gene (6 bases). Germline V gives CDR1 GTSNPN, CDR2 SVGIG (reference sequence). V lost 2 bases to trimming and J lost 5 bases, with 6 bases between them. The CDR3 covers 11 residues. Here the CDR3 reads CAWSTGYGYTF. The DNA of the CDR3 is TGTGCCTGGAGTACAGGGTATGGCTACACCTTC.

The J gene is TRBJ1-6, the V gene TRBV12-5; 7 bases fit TRBD1. This CDR3 spans 15 amino acids. The trim removed 7 bases at V and 6 bases at J, leaving 9 bases unmatched. Germline V gene data show CDR1 as LGHNT and CDR2 as FRNRAP. The CDR3, as DNA: TGTGCTAGTGCCCCGGGAGGGGGCAGTAATTCACCCCTCCACTTT. Translated, it gives CASAPGGGSNSPLHF.

V and J are TRBV10-3 and TRBJ1-4; no reliable D call. The germline gives CDR1 ENHRY, CDR2 SYGVKD. The CDR3 is 14 amino acids. V gave up 6 bases and J gave up 7 bases, with 15 bases separating them. In DNA, the CDR3 is TGTGCCATCAGGGGTGGACGTCCTAGTGAAAAACTGTTTTTT. It translates to CAIRGGRPSEKLFF.

The chain joins TRBV18 to TRBJ1-2; D gene uncertain. The V end was cut by 2 bases, the J end by 0 bases, with 7 bases between. Per the germline V gene, CDR1 is KGHSH and CDR2 is LQKENI. The CDR3 is made up of 14 amino acids. The DNA for the CDR3 is TGTGCCAGCTCACCAACCGAGGCTAACTATGGCTACACCTTC. This gives the protein CASSPTEANYGYTF.

The V call is TRBV10-3, the J call TRBJ1-2; D uncertain. From germline, CDR1 is ENHRY and CDR2 SYGVKD. With 2 bases removed from V and 8 bases from J, the gap between germline ends came to 15 bases. The length of the CDR3 is 14 residues. CDR3 protein: CAISEKEDRVGYTF. CDR3 DNA: TGTGCCATCAGTGAGAAGGAGGACCGCGTCGGCTACACCTTC.

The rearrangement joins TRBV27 to TRBJ1-2; possibly TRBD1 for D (6 bases). This CDR3 comprises 13 residues. Trimming removed 6 bases at V and 5 bases at J, with 13 bases between. CDR1 is MNHEY and CDR2 is SMNVEV in the germline V gene (reference sequence). CDR3 sequence: CASSQQGGYGYTF. Written as DNA, the CDR3 is TGTGCCAGCAGCCAACAGGGAGGTTATGGCTACACCTTC.

V and J are TRBV18 and TRBJ2-2; D is unresolved. Germline V CDR1 and CDR2: KGHSH, LQKENI. This CDR3 is 12 amino acids long. With 2 bases removed from V and 6 bases from J, the gap between germline ends came to 4 bases. DNA of the CDR3: TGTGCCAGCTCACCAGGGTCCGGGGAGCTGTTTTTT. Amino acid sequence: CASSPGSGELFF.

The CDR3 DNA follows: TGTGCCAGCAGCTTGCTGGGGCAGCGAGTTCGATCTTATCAGCCCCAGCATTTT. Translation gives CASSLLGQRVRSYQPQHF. The chain is built from TRBV7-8 and TRBJ1-5; possibly TRBD1 for D (5 bases). V lost 3 bases to trimming and J lost 5 bases, with 23 bases between them. This CDR3 contains 18 residues. Germline values: CDR1 SGHVS, CDR2 FQNEAQ.

This clone was recorded only once. V and J are TRBV27 and TRBJ2-7; TRBD1 agrees at 10 bases. CDR1 is MNHEY, CDR2 SMNVEV, per germline (reference sequence). This CDR3 has 14 residues. V dropped 3 bases and J dropped 5; count of bases not matched to a gene: 4. CDR3 sequence (DNA): TGTGCCAGCAGTTTTGCGGGACAGGGGAACGAGCAGTACTTC. This sequence encodes CASSFAGQGNEQYF.

This sequence joins TRBV6-1 and TRBJ1-2, with D perhaps matching TRBD1 (5 bases). CDR1 is MNHNS, CDR2 SASEGT, per germline. This CDR3 region has 15 residues. The V gene lost 2 bases and the J gene lost 4 bases, with 14 bases spanning the gap. This chain's CDR3 is CASSENVGQGYGYTF. The CDR3 bases are TGTGCCAGCAGTGAAAATGTGGGGCAGGGCTATGGCTACACCTTC.

This clone was seen only once. The genes are TRBV20-1 and TRBJ1-2; D not resolved. Trimming shortened V by 3 bases and J by 3 bases, and 2 bases separated the two germline ends. CDR3 length equals 10 residues. Germline assignment: CDR1 DFQATT and CDR2 SNEGSKA (reference sequence). This CDR3 is CSASDYGYTF. CDR3 nucleotide sequence: TGCAGTGCTAGTGACTATGGCTACACCTTC.

This sequence joins TRBV24-1 and TRBJ1-4; TRBD1 is a possible D gene (5 bases). The V gene lost 9 bases and the J gene lost 3 bases, with 10 bases spanning the gap. CDR3 size: 13 residues. Germline lookup yields CDR1 KGHDR and CDR2 SFDVKD. CDR3 coding DNA: TGTGCCACCCAGGACACCCCTAATGAAAAACTGTTTTTT. Its protein is CATQDTPNEKLFF.

The chain uses TRBV5-4 and TRBJ1-2; TRBD1 matches 8 bases. Trimming removed 3 bases from V and 3 bases from J; junction bases left unmatched: 7. The CDR3 is 15 amino acids. Germline CDR1 reads SGHNT; CDR2 reads YYREEE (reference sequence). The DNA for the CDR3 is TGTGCCAGCAGCTCCAGGGGGCAGGAAGACTATGGCTACACCTTC. It yields the protein CASSSRGQEDYGYTF.

The chain recombines TRBV25-1 with TRBJ1-2, with 9 bases that match TRBD1. Looked up from germline, CDR1 is MGHDK and CDR2 is SYGVNS. This CDR3 spans 14 amino acids. V shed 5 bases and J 6 bases; nucleotides not matched to a gene: 7. The DNA for the CDR3 is TGTGCCAGCAGTTCCCTCCGACAGGGGGATGGCTACACCTTC. As protein: CASSSLRQGDGYTF.

Written as DNA, the CDR3 is TGTGCCAGCAGCTTGCGCGACCAAGAGACCCAGTACTTC. Amino acids: CASSLRDQETQYF. The rearrangement links TRBV5-6 to TRBJ2-5, with D unresolved. The CDR3 extends over 13 amino acids. Germline CDR1 and CDR2: SGHDT and YYEEEE. The V end was cut by 1 base, the J end by 0 bases, with 4 bases between.

This chain connects TRBV4-1 to TRBJ1-6, with D possibly being TRBD1 (5 bases). The CDR3 has 14 residues. Trimming pared 4 bases from V and 8 bases from J, leaving 12 bases between. CDR1 is MGHRA, CDR2 YSYEKL, per germline. CDR3 coding DNA: TGCGCCAGCAGCCCCTACGTGGGGGATTCACCCCTCCACTTT. As protein: CASSPYVGDSPLHF.